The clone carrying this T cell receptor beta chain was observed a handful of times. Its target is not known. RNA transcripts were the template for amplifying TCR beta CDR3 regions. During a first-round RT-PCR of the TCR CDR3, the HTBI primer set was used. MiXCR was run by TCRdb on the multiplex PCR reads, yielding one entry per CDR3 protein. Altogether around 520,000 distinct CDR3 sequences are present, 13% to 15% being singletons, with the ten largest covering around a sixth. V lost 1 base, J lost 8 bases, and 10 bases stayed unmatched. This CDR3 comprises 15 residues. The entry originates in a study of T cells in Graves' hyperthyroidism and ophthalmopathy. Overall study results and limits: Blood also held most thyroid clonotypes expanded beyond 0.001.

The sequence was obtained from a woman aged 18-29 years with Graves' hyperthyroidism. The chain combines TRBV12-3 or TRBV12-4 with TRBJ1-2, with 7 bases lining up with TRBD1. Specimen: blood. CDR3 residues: CASSLGGAGGWGYTF. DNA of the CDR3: TGTGCCAGCAGTTTAGGCGGGGCAGGGGGATGGGGCTACACCTTC.